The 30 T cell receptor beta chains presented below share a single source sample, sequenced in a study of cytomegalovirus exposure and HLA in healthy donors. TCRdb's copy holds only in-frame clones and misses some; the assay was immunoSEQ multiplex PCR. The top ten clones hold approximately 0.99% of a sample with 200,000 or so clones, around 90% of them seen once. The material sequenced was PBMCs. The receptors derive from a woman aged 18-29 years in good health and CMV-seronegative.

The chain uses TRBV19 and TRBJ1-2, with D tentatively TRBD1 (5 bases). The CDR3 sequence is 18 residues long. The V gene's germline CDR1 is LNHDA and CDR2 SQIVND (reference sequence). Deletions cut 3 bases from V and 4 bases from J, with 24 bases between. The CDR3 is CASSMSGQGVRDPYGYTF. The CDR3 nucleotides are TGTGCCAGTAGTATGAGCGGGCAGGGCGTCAGAGATCCCTATGGCTACACCTTC.

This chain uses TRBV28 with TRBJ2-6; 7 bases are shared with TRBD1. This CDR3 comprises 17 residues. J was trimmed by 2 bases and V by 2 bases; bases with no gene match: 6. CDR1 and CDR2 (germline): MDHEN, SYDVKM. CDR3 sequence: CASSLLQGVPGANVLTF. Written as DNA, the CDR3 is TGTGCCAGCAGTTTACTCCAGGGGGTGCCTGGGGCCAACGTCCTGACTTTC.

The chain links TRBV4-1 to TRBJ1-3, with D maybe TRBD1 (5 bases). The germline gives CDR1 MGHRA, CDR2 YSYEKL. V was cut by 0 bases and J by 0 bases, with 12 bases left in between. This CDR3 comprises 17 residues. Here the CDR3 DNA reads TGCGCCAGCAGCCAAGATCTAGGGGCCAGCTCTGGAAACACCATATATTTT. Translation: CASSQDLGASSGNTIYF.

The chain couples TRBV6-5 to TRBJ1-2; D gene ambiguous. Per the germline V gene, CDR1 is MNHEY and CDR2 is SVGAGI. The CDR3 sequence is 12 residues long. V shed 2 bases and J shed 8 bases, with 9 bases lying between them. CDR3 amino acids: CASSYNGAGYTF. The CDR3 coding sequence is TGTGCCAGCAGTTACAACGGAGCGGGCTACACCTTC.

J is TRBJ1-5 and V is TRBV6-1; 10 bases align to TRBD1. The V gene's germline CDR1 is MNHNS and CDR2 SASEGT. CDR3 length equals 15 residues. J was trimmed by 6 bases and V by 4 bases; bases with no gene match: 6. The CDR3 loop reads CASSGGGTGAQPQHF. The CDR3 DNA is TGTGCCAGCAGTGGGGGGGGGACAGGGGCTCAGCCCCAGCATTTT.

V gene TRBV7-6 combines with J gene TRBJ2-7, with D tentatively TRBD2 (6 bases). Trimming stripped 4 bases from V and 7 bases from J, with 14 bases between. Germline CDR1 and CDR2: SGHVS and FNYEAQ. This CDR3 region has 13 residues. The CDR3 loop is CASSSGLAREQYF. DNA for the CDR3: TGTGCCAGCAGCTCAGGGCTAGCGCGGGAGCAGTACTTC.

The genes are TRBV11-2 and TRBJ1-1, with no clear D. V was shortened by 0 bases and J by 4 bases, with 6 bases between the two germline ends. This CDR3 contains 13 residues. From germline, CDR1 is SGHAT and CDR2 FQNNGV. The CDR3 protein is CASSLESGTEAFF. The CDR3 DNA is TGTGCCAGCAGCTTAGAGTCGGGCACTGAAGCTTTCTTT.

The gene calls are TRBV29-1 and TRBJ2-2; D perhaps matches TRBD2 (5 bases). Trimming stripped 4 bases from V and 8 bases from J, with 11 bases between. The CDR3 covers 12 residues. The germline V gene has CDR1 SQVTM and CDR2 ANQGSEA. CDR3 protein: CSVVSPGGELFF. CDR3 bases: TGCAGCGTTGTTTCGCCGGGAGGGGAGCTGTTTTTT.

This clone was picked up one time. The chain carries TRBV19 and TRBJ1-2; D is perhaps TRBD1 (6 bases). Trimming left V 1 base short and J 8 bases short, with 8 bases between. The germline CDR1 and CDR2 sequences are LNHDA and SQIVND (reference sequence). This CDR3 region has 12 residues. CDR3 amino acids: CASSIGDIGYTF. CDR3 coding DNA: TGTGCCAGTAGTATAGGGGACATCGGCTACACCTTC.

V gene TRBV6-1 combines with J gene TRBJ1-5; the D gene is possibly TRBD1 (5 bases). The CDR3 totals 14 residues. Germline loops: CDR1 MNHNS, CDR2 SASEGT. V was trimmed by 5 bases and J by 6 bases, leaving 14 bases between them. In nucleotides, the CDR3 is TGTGCCAGCAGTAGGAGGGGATATGGTCAGCCCCAGCATTTT. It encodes CASSRRGYGQPQHF.

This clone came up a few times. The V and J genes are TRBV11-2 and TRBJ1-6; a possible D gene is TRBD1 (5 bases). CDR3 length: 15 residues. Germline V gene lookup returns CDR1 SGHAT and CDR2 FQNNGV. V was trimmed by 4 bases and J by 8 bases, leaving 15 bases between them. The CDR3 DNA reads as TGTGCCAGCAGCTACTCCGGGGGGGGTGATTCACCCCTCCACTTT. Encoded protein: CASSYSGGGDSPLHF.

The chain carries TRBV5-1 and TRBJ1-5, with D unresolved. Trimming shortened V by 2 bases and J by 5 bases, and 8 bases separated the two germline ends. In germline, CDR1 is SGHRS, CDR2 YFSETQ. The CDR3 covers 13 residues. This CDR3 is CASSFAADQPQHF. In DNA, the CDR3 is TGCGCCAGCAGCTTTGCGGCAGATCAGCCCCAGCATTTT.

The CDR3 nucleotides are TGCGCCAGCAGTCAGGTGGGGACAGGGGGCCATTACGAGCAGTACTTC. This codes for CASSQVGTGGHYEQYF. The chain has TRBV23-1 and TRBJ2-7; 12 bases are a match to TRBD1. TRBV23-1 is an ORF for which the function is uncertain. The CDR3 loop spans 16 amino acids. Unmatched junction bases numbered 7, after V lost 3 bases and J lost 4 bases.

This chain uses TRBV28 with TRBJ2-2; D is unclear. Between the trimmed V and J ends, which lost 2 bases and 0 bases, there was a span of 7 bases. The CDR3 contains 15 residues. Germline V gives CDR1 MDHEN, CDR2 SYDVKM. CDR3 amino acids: CASSLPPTNTGELFF. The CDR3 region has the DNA TGTGCCAGCAGTTTACCCCCTACGAACACCGGGGAGCTGTTTTTT.

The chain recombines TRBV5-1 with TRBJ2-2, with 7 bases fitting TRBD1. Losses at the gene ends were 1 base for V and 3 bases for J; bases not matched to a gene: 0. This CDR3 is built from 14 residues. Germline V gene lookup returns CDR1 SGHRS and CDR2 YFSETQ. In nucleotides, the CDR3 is TGCGCCAGCAGCTTGACAGGGGACACCGGGGAGCTGTTTTTT. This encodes CASSLTGDTGELFF.

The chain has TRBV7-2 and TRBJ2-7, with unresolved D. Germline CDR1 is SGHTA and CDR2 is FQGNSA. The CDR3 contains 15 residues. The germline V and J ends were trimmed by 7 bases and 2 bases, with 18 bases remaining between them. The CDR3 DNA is TGTGCCAGCACCTATTCTTACTCCAGGACCTACGAGCAGTACTTC. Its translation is CASTYSYSRTYEQYF.

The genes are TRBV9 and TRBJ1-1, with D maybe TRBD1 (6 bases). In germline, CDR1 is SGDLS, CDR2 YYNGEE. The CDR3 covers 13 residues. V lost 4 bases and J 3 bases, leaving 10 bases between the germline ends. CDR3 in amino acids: CASSPRQDTEAFF. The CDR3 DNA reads TGTGCCAGCAGCCCAAGACAGGACACTGAAGCTTTCTTT. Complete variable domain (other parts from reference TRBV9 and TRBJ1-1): DSGVTQTPKHLITATGQRVTLRCSPRSGDLSVYWYQQSLDQGLQFLIQYYNGEERAKGNILERFSAQQFPDLHSELNLSSLELGDSALYFCASSPRQDTEAFFGQGTRLTVV.

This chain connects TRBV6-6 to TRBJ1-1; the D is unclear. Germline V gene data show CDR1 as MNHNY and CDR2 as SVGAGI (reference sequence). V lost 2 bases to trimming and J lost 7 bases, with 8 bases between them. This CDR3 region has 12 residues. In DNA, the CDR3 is TGTGCCAGCAGTTACCCTGAGGGTGAAGCTTTCTTT. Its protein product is CASSYPEGEAFF.

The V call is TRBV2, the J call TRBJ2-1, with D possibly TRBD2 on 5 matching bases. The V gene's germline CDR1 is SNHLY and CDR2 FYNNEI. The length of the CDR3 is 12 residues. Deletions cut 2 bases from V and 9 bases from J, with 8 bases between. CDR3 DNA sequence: TGTGCCAGCAGTGAAATTGGAGGTGAGCAGTTCTTC. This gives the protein CASSEIGGEQFF.

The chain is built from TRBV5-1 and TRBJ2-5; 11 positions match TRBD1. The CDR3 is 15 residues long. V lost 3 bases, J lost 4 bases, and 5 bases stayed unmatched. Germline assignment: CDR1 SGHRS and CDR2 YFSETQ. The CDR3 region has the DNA TGCGCCAGCAGCTCCCGGACAGGGGGCGGAGAGACCCAGTACTTC. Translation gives CASSSRTGGGETQYF.

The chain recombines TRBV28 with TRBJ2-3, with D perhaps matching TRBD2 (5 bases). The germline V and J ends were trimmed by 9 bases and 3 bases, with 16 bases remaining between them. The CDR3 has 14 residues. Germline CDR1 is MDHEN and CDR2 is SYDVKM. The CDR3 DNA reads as TGTGCCAGTAGGACTGCCTTGGGTACAGATACGCAGTATTTT. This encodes CASRTALGTDTQYF.

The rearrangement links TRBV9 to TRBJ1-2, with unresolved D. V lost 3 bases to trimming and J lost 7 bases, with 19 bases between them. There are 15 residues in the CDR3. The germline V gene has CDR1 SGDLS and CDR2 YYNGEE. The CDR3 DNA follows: TGTGCCAGCAGCGCGGATTTAGAGAGGGATAGTGGCTACACCTTC. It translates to CASSADLERDSGYTF.

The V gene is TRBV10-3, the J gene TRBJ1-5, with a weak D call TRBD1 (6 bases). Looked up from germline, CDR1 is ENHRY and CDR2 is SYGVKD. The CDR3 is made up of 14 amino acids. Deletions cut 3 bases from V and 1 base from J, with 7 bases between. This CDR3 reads CAISEQGSNQPQHF. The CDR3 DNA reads TGTGCCATCAGTGAACAGGGAAGCAATCAGCCCCAGCATTTT.

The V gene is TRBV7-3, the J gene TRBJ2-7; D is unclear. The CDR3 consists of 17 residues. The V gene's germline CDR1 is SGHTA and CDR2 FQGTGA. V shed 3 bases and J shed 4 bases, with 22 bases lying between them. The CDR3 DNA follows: TGTGCCAGCAGCTTCAGCGTCGGTTCCTTCAACCGGTACGAGCAGTACTTC. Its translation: CASSFSVGSFNRYEQYF.

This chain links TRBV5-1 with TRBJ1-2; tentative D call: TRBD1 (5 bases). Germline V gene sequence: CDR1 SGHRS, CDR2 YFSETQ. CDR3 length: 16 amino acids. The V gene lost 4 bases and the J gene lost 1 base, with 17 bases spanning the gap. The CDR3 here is CASSPSLGLYNYGYTF. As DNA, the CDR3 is TGCGCCAGCAGCCCCAGCCTGGGGCTTTATAACTATGGCTACACCTTC. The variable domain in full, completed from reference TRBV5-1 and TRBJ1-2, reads KAGVTQTPRYLIKTRGQQVTLSCSPISGHRSVSWYQQTPGQGLQFLFEYFSETQRNKGNFPGRFSGRQFSNSRSEMNVSTLELGDSALYLCASSPSLGLYNYGYTFGSGTRLTVV.

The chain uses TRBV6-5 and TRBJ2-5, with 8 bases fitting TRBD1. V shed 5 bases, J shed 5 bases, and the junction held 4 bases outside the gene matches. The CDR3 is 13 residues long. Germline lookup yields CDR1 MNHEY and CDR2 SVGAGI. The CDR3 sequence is CASSRQGLETQYF. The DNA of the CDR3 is TGTGCCAGCAGTCGACAGGGGTTGGAGACCCAGTACTTC.

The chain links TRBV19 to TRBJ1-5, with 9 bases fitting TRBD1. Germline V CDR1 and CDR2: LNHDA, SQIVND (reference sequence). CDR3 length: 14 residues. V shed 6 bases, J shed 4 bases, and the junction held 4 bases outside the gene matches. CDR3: CASRRTGDNQPQHF. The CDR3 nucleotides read TGTGCCAGTAGACGGACAGGGGATAATCAGCCCCAGCATTTT.

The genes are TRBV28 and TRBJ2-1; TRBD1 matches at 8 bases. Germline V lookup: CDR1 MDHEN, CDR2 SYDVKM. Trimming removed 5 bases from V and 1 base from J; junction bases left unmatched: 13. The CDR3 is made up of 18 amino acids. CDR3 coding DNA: TGTGCCAGCAGTCCGGGGACCAGGGGGCCGTCGTCCTACAATGAGCAGTTCTTC. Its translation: CASSPGTRGPSSYNEQFF.

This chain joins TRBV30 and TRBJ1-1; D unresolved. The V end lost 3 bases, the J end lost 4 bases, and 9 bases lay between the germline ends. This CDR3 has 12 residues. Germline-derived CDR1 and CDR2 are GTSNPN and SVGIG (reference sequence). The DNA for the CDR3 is TGTGCCTGGAGATGGGAGGCCACTGAAGCTTTCTTT. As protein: CAWRWEATEAFF.

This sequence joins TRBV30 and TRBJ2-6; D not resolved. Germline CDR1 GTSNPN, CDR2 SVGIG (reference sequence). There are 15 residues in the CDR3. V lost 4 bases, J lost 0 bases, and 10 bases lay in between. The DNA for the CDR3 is TGTGCCTGGAATCACATGGTCTCTGGGGCCAACGTCCTGACTTTC. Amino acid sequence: CAWNHMVSGANVLTF.